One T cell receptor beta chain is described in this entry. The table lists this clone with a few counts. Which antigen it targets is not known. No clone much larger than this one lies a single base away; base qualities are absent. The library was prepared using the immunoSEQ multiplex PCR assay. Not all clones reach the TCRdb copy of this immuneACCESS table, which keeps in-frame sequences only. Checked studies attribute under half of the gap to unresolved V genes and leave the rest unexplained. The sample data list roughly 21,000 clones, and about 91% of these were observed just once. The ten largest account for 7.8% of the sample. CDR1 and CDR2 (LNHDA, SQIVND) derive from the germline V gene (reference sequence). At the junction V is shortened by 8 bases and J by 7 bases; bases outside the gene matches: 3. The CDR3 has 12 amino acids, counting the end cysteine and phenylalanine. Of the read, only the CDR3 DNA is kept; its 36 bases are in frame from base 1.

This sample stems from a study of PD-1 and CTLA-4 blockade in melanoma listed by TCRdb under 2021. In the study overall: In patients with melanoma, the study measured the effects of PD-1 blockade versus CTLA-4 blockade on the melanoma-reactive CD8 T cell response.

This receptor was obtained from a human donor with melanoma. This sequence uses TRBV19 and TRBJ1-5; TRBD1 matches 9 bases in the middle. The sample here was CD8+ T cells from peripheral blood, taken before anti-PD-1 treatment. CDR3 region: CASAGQGQPQHF. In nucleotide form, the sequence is TGTGCCAGTGCGGGACAGGGACAGCCCCAGCATTTT.